These 26 T cell receptor beta chains originate from one sample sequenced in a study of Ad26.COV2.S vaccination and SARS-CoV-2 variants. Indicated treatment: roughly 18 received Ad26.COV2.S at low or high dose, single or two shots; roughly 5 received placebo; per-sample allocation not given. The samples date from day 63 after the first vaccine or placebo injection. This table comes from immunoSEQ multiplex PCR, and its TCRdb copy is limited to in-frame clones, with some not included. The sample consists of around 300,000 clones, 80% to 90% of them appearing once. The input for sequencing was peripheral blood, taken in a trial of Ad26.COV2.S vaccine versus placebo. All receptors come from a person aged 18-65 years who received the Ad26.COV2.S COVID-19 vaccine or a placebo.

The CDR3 bases are TGTGCCAGCAGCTCGGGACGTTACTACGAGCAGTACTTC. Amino acids: CASSSGRYYEQYF. The chain recombines TRBV7-9 with TRBJ2-7; D is tentatively TRBD1 or TRBD2 (5 bases each). Germline CDR1 and CDR2: SEHNR and FQNEAQ (reference sequence). The CDR3 loop spans 13 amino acids. Trimming pared 4 bases from V and 3 bases from J, leaving 10 bases between. The full variable domain, with the rest looked up from reference TRBV7-9 and TRBJ2-7, is DTGVSQNPRHKITKRGQNVTFRCDPISEHNRLYWYRQTLGQGPEFLTYFQNEAQLEKSRLLSDRFSAERPKGSFSTLEIQRTEQGDSAMYLCASSSGRYYEQYFGPGTRLTVT.

The chain carries TRBV13 and TRBJ2-3; TRBD2 matches 11 bases. Germline assignment: CDR1 PRHDT and CDR2 FYEKMQ (reference sequence). After removal of 4 bases from V and 4 bases from J, the junction contained 7 bases not matched to a gene. This CDR3 comprises 16 residues. The chain's CDR3 is CASSSAGLAVPDTQYF. CDR3 in DNA: TGTGCCAGCAGCTCCGCGGGACTAGCGGTTCCAGATACGCAGTATTTT.

This chain connects TRBV6-5 to TRBJ2-7, with 8 bases that match TRBD2. V trimming: 6 bases; J trimming: 0 bases; junction bases outside the gene matches: 7. Germline lookup yields CDR1 MNHEY and CDR2 SVGAGI. The CDR3 contains 15 residues. This CDR3 is CASSRSGESSYEQYF. In nucleotides, the CDR3 is TGTGCCAGCAGCCGTAGCGGGGAGAGCTCCTACGAGCAGTACTTC.

The chain links TRBV12-3 or TRBV12-4 to TRBJ2-7, with a possible D match to TRBD2 (7 bases). Trimming took 7 bases from V and 2 from J, leaving 12 bases between them. The CDR3 extends over 13 amino acids. CDR3 nucleotide sequence: TGTGCCAGCACAATAGGGGGGGCCTACGAGCAGTACTTC. Protein sequence: CASTIGGAYEQYF.

The V call is TRBV27, the J call TRBJ2-7; D remains unclear. This CDR3 is 12 amino acids long. Trimming shortened V by 2 bases and J by 3 bases, and 5 bases separated the two germline ends. Germline assignment: CDR1 MNHEY and CDR2 SMNVEV (reference sequence). CDR3 in amino acids: CASSLKGYEQYF. The CDR3 nucleotides read TGTGCCAGCAGTTTAAAGGGCTACGAGCAGTACTTC.

The CDR3 loop reads CSVADRTGSHYTF. The CDR3 bases are TGCAGCGTTGCAGATCGAACGGGCAGCCACTACACCTTC. V usage is TRBV29-1 and J usage is TRBJ1-2; D remains ambiguous. Trimming took 4 bases from V and 10 from J, leaving 19 bases between them. Germline CDR1 is SQVTM and CDR2 is ANQGSEA. CDR3 length: 13 residues. The variable domain in full, completed from reference TRBV29-1 and TRBJ1-2, reads SAVISQKPSRDICQRGTSLTIQCQVDSQVTMMFWYRQQPGQSLTLIATANQGSEATYESGFVIDKFPISRPNLTFSTLTVSNMSPEDSSIYLCSVADRTGSHYTFGSGTRLTVV.

For the CDR3, the DNA is TGCGCCAGCAGCCAAGAGTCGGATACGCAGTATTTT. Translation gives CASSQESDTQYF. The chain joins TRBV4-1 to TRBJ2-3; no clear D gene. The CDR3 totals 12 residues. V was shortened by 0 bases and J by 6 bases, with 4 bases between the two germline ends. Germline-derived CDR1 and CDR2 are MGHRA and YSYEKL.

This clone was seen a few times. The genes are TRBV5-5 and TRBJ1-6; 7 bases align to TRBD1. The CDR3 has 14 amino acids. The germline V gene has CDR1 SGHKS and CDR2 YYEKEE (reference sequence). After removal of 5 bases from V and 7 bases from J, the junction contained 6 bases not matched to a gene. Written as DNA, the CDR3 is TGTGCCAGCAGTACCGGGACAGTGAATTCACCCCTCCACTTT. Its translation: CASSTGTVNSPLHF.

The sample holds a few counts of this clone. CDR3 loop: CASTRLAGESYEQYF. In DNA, the CDR3 is TGTGCCAGCACCCGACTAGCGGGGGAAAGTTACGAGCAGTACTTC. The chain uses TRBV4-2 and TRBJ2-7, with 12 positions matching TRBD2. The V segment lost 7 bases and the J segment 4 bases; nucleotides outside the gene matches: 8. The CDR3 is 15 amino acids. Germline V gene sequence: CDR1 LGHNA, CDR2 YNFKEQ.

The chain employs TRBV15 and TRBJ1-2; D uncertain. V gave up 0 bases and J gave up 5 bases, with 7 bases separating them. Germline-derived CDR1 and CDR2 are LNHNV and YYDKDF (reference sequence). The CDR3 is 13 residues long. In DNA form, the CDR3 reads TGTGCCACCAGCAGAGATCTCCCATATGGCTACACCTTC. Its protein is CATSRDLPYGYTF.

The rearrangement links TRBV30 to TRBJ1-4, with D uncertain. This CDR3 region has 15 residues. Per the germline V gene, CDR1 is GTSNPN and CDR2 is SVGIG (reference sequence). Between the trimmed V and J ends, which lost 6 bases and 5 bases, there was a span of 19 bases. In DNA, the CDR3 is TGTGCCTGTAACCTCGGGATTGTAATCAATGAAAAACTGTTTTTT. Translation gives CACNLGIVINEKLFF.

This chain links TRBV6-5 with TRBJ1-5; no clear D. Germline assignment: CDR1 MNHEY and CDR2 SVGAGI. Trimming pared 7 bases from V and 2 bases from J, leaving 12 bases between. This CDR3 contains 14 residues. In nucleotides, the CDR3 is TGTGCCAGCAACCTCCGGGGAGGCAATCAGCCCCAGCATTTT. The encoded protein is CASNLRGGNQPQHF.

The rearrangement uses TRBV18 and TRBJ2-7; either TRBD1 or TRBD2 may fit D (5 bases each). Per the germline V gene, CDR1 is KGHSH and CDR2 is LQKENI. The CDR3 is 12 amino acids. Trimming took 8 bases from V and 4 from J, leaving 12 bases between them. The CDR3: CASHGDGYEQYF. In DNA, the CDR3 is TGTGCCAGCCACGGGGACGGTTACGAGCAGTACTTC.

The chain carries TRBV7-3 and TRBJ2-2; TRBD2 matches 9 bases. V was clipped by 2 bases and J by 6 bases; unmatched bases: 4. Germline V gene sequence: CDR1 SGHTA, CDR2 FQGTGA. The CDR3 has 15 residues. CDR3 coding DNA: TGTGCCAGCAGCTTATTAGCGGGGGCCCCCGGGGAGCTGTTTTTT. Its translation: CASSLLAGAPGELFF. The complete variable domain, with remaining parts taken from reference TRBV7-3 and TRBJ2-2, reads GAGVSQTPSNKVTEKGKYVELRCDPISGHTALYWYRQSLGQGPEFLIYFQGTGAADDSGLPNDRFFAVRPEGSVSTLKIQRTERGDSAVYLCASSLLAGAPGELFFGEGSRLTVL.

This clone was seen a single time. CDR3 DNA: TGTGCCAGCATCCCGGGCCTTCCGAACACTGAAGCTTTCTTT. Protein product: CASIPGLPNTEAFF. The V gene is TRBV28, the J gene TRBJ1-1, with no clear D. The V gene's germline CDR1 is MDHEN and CDR2 SYDVKM. Trimming pared 7 bases from V and 1 base from J, leaving 13 bases between. The CDR3 sequence is 14 residues long.

The chain is built from TRBV4-2 and TRBJ2-1, with 9 bases fitting TRBD2. The J segment lost 8 bases and the V segment lost 3 bases, leaving 8 bases of the junction unmatched. The germline V gene has CDR1 LGHNA and CDR2 YNFKEQ. The CDR3 totals 15 residues. The CDR3 loop is CASSQVSGSVYEQFF. CDR3 DNA: TGTGCCAGCAGCCAGGTTAGCGGGAGTGTCTATGAGCAGTTCTTC.

This rearrangement joins TRBV5-4 to TRBJ1-6, with D perhaps matching TRBD1 (5 bases). V was shortened by 4 bases and J by 4 bases, with 9 bases between the two germline ends. CDR1 SGHNT and CDR2 YYREEE come from the germline V gene (reference sequence). CDR3 length: 14 amino acids. The CDR3 sequence is CASSTTAYNSPLHF. CDR3 coding DNA: TGTGCCAGCAGCACGACAGCGTATAATTCACCCCTCCACTTT.

This clone was observed once. V usage is TRBV10-3 and J usage is TRBJ2-7, with 9 bases aligning to TRBD2. The V gene end was trimmed by 1 base and the J gene end by 3 bases; junction bases not matched to a gene: 7. The CDR3 runs to 16 residues. The germline gives CDR1 ENHRY, CDR2 SYGVKD. The CDR3 here is CAISEYASGVHYEQYF. CDR3 DNA sequence: TGTGCCATCAGTGAGTACGCTAGCGGGGTCCACTACGAGCAGTACTTC.

J is TRBJ2-3 and V is TRBV5-1, with 9 bases that match TRBD1. V was clipped by 0 bases and J by 2 bases; unmatched bases: 4. Germline V gives CDR1 SGHRS, CDR2 YFSETQ. This CDR3 comprises 16 residues. The CDR3 loop is CASSLVGTGPTDTQYF. The CDR3 nucleotides are TGCGCCAGCAGCTTGGTGGGGACAGGGCCCACAGATACGCAGTATTTT. The whole variable domain, remainder taken from reference TRBV5-1 and TRBJ2-3, is KAGVTQTPRYLIKTRGQQVTLSCSPISGHRSVSWYQQTPGQGLQFLFEYFSETQRNKGNFPGRFSGRQFSNSRSEMNVSTLELGDSALYLCASSLVGTGPTDTQYFGPGTRLTVL.

For the CDR3, the DNA is TGCGCCAGCAGCTTGAGGACAGGCACAGATACGCAGTATTTT. Its protein is CASSLRTGTDTQYF. The chain couples TRBV5-1 to TRBJ2-3; possibly TRBD1 for D (6 bases). Germline assignment: CDR1 SGHRS and CDR2 YFSETQ. There are 14 residues in the CDR3. V was shortened by 1 base and J by 1 base, with 7 bases between the two germline ends.

CDR3 loop: CASSWGTGGETQYF. In nucleotides, the CDR3 is TGTGCCAGCAGCTGGGGGACAGGGGGAGAGACCCAGTACTTC. The chain links TRBV11-3 to TRBJ2-5, with 11 positions matching TRBD1. V lost 4 bases, J lost 4 bases, and 2 bases stayed unmatched. Per germline, CDR1 SGHNT and CDR2 YENEEA. The CDR3 spans 14 residues. Full variable domain (outside the CDR3, taken from reference TRBV11-3 and TRBJ2-5): EAGVVQSPRYKIIEKKQPVAFWCNPISGHNTLYWYLQNLGQGPELLIRYENEEAVDDSQLPKDRFSAERLKGVDSTLKIQPAELGDSAVYLCASSWGTGGETQYFGPGTRLLVL.

This chain uses TRBV7-9 with TRBJ1-5; a weak D match, TRBD1 (5 bases). Germline V gene lookup returns CDR1 SEHNR and CDR2 FQNEAQ (reference sequence). The V and J ends lost 4 bases and 6 bases respectively, with 10 bases between them. The CDR3 spans 13 residues. The chain's CDR3 is CASSSTGVQPQHF. The CDR3 DNA sequence: TGTGCCAGCAGCTCAACGGGGGTTCAGCCCCAGCATTTT.

V and J are TRBV28 and TRBJ2-5; D is tentatively TRBD1 or TRBD2 (5 bases each). This CDR3 is 15 amino acids long. The germline gives CDR1 MDHEN, CDR2 SYDVKM. V lost 6 bases and J lost 7, with 21 bases in between. Written as DNA, the CDR3 is TGTGCCAGCAGCTACCCAGGGACGGCGATGGGGACCCAGTACTTC. Protein product: CASSYPGTAMGTQYF. Full variable domain (remainder filled in from reference TRBV28 and TRBJ2-5): DVKVTQSSRYLVKRTGEKVFLECVQDMDHENMFWYRQDPGLGLRLIYFSYDVKMKEKGDIPEGYSVSREKKERFSLILESASTNQTSMYLCASSYPGTAMGTQYFGPGTRLLVL.

This chain connects TRBV7-9 to TRBJ2-7; TRBD2 matches 7 bases. V dropped 5 bases and J dropped 6; count of bases not matched to a gene: 4. CDR3 size: 12 residues. Germline lookup yields CDR1 SEHNR and CDR2 FQNEAQ (reference sequence). CDR3: CASSLQRGEQYF. As DNA, the CDR3 is TGTGCCAGCAGCCTTCAGCGGGGCGAGCAGTACTTC. Full variable domain (outside the CDR3, taken from reference TRBV7-9 and TRBJ2-7): DTGVSQNPRHKITKRGQNVTFRCDPISEHNRLYWYRQTLGQGPEFLTYFQNEAQLEKSRLLSDRFSAERPKGSFSTLEIQRTEQGDSAMYLCASSLQRGEQYFGPGTRLTVT.

This clone was recorded a few times. The V call is TRBV28, the J call TRBJ1-1; no reliable D call. CDR3 size: 13 residues. V was clipped by 7 bases and J by 1 base, with 10 bases between them. From germline, CDR1 is MDHEN and CDR2 SYDVKM. CDR3 bases: TGTGCCAGCACGACCCTGGGGAACACTGAAGCTTTCTTT. This translates into CASTTLGNTEAFF. The full variable domain, its missing parts supplied by reference TRBV28 and TRBJ1-1, is DVKVTQSSRYLVKRTGEKVFLECVQDMDHENMFWYRQDPGLGLRLIYFSYDVKMKEKGDIPEGYSVSREKKERFSLILESASTNQTSMYLCASTTLGNTEAFFGQGTRLTVV.

The V and J genes are TRBV19 and TRBJ2-1; 12 bases line up with TRBD2. This CDR3 has 17 residues. Germline values: CDR1 LNHDA, CDR2 SQIVND (reference sequence). V dropped 4 bases and J dropped 5; count of bases not matched to a gene: 9. This CDR3 reads CASSSPTSGGNHNEQFF. Written as DNA, the CDR3 is TGTGCCAGTAGTAGTCCGACTAGCGGGGGAAACCACAATGAGCAGTTCTTC.